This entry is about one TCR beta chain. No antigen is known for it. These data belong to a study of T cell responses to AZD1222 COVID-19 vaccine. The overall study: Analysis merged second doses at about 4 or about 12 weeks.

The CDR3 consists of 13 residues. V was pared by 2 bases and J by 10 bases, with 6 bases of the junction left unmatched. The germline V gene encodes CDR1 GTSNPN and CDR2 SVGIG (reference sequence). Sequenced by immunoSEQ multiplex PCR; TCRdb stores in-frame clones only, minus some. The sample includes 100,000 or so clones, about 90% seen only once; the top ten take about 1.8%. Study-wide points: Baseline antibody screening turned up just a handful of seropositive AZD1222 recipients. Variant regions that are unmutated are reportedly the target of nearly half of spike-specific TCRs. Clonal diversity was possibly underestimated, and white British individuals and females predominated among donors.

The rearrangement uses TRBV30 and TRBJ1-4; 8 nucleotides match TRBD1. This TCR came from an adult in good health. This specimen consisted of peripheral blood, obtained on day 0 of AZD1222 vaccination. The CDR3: CAWSPPGGGKLFF. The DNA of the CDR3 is TGTGCCTGGAGTCCCCCAGGGGGCGGAAAACTGTTTTTT.